This T cell receptor beta chain stems from a study of glioma-infiltrating T cells after dendritic cell vaccination. Looking at the study overall: At biweekly intervals, patients got three intradermal dendritic cell vaccine injections.

CDR1 is MNHNY, CDR2 SVGAGI, per germline (reference sequence). V gave up 8 bases and J gave up 3 bases; unmatched junction bases: 2. The CDR3 contains 13 residues. Fresh-frozen tumor tissue and more than two years of survival data were available for all. Primers: 60 V beta forward and 13 J beta reverse. Data came from immunoSEQ multiplex PCR; TCRdb stores just in-frame clones and leaves some out. Here the sample spans 65,000 to 90,000 clones, about four fifths being singletons. This sequence was found in a human donor with glioblastoma. The source material was blood, sampled before dendritic cell vaccination. The rearrangement joins TRBV6-6 to TRBJ2-3, with TRBD2 identical over 10 bases. CDR3 sequence: CASETSGTDTQYF. The CDR3 nucleotides are TGTGCCAGCGAGACTAGCGGGACAGATACGCAGTATTTT.